This T cell receptor (beta chain) stems from a study of graft-versus-host responses after intestinal transplantation. Turning to the study itself: Anti-thymocyte globulin was used for induction in all recipients, who then took tacrolimus and steroids for approximately 3 years.

Clones were read by immunoSEQ multiplex PCR, and TCRdb kept only the in-frame ones, dropping some. The table has around 10,000 clones, approximately 92% seen once. Study-level points and caveats: With peak circulating GvH clone levels came an association with early post-transplant HvG declines.

As for this clone: The target antigen is unknown.

This CDR3 comprises 18 residues. V and J are TRBV1 and TRBJ2-6; the table's TRBD2 call for D was not verified on the DNA. TRBV1 is noted as a pseudogene. This clonotype was sampled from a human patient who received an intestinal transplant, so some T cells may come from the graft donor. This material consisted of PBMCs, taken less than 70 days after transplant. The CDR3 sequence is CTSRTLRLCKVGANVLTF. CDR3 DNA sequence: TGCACCAGCAGAACTCTGCGTTTGTGCAAAGTCGGGGCCAACGTCCTGACTTTC.